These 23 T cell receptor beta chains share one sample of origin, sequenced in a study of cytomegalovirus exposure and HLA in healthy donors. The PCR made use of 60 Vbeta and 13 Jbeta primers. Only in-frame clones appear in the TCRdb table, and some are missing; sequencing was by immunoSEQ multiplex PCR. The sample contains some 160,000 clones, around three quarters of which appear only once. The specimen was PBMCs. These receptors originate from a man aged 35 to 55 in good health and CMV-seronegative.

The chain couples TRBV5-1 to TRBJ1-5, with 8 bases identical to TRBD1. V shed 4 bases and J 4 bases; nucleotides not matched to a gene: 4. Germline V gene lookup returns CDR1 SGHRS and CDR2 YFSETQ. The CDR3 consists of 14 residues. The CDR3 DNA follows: TGCGCCAGCAGCCCCGGGACAGGAAATCAGCCCCAGCATTTT. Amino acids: CASSPGTGNQPQHF.

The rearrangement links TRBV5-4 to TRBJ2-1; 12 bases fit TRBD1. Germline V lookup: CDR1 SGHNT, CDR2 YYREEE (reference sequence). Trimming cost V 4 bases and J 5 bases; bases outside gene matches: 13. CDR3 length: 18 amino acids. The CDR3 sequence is CASSTRDRGLMADNEQFF. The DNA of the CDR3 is TGTGCCAGCAGCACCCGGGACAGGGGGCTGATGGCTGACAATGAGCAGTTCTTC.

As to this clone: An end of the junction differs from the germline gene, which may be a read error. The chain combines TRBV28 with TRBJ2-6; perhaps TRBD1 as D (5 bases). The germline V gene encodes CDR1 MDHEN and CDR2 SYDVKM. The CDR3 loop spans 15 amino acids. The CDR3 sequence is CASSSTASGANGLTF. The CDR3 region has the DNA TGTGCCAGCAGTTCAACAGCTTCTGGGGCCAACGGCCTGACTTTC. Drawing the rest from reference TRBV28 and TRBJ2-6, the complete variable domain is DVKVTQSSRYLVKRTGEKVFLECVQDMDHENMFWYRQDPGLGLRLIYFSYDVKMKEKGDIPEGYSVSREKKERFSLILESASTNQTSMYLCASSSTASGANGLTFGAGSRLTVL.

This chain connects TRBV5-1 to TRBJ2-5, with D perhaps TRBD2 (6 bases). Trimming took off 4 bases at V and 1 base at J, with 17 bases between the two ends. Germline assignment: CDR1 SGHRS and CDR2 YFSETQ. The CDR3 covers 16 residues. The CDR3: CASSTRTRGSQETQYF. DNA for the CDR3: TGCGCCAGCAGCACGCGGACCCGGGGGTCCCAAGAGACCCAGTACTTC.

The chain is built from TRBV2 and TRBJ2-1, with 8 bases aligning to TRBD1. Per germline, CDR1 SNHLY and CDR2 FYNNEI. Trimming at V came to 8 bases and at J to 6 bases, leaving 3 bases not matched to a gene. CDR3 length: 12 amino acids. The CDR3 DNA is TGTGCCAGCCTAGGACAGGGCAATGAGCAGTTCTTC. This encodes CASLGQGNEQFF. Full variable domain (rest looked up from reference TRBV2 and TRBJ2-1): EPEVTQTPSHQVTQMGQEVILRCVPISNHLYFYWYRQILGQKVEFLVSFYNNEISEKSEIFDDQFSVERPDGSNFTLKIRSTKLEDSAMYFCASLGQGNEQFFGPGTRLTVL.

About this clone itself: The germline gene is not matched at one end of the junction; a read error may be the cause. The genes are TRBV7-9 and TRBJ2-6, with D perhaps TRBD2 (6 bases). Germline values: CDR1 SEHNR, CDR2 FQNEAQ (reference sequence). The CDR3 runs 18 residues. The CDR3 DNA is TGTGCCAGCAGCGTGAGAAGGACGGGAGTCTCTGGGGCCAACGGCCTGACTTTC. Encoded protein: CASSVRRTGVSGANGLTF.

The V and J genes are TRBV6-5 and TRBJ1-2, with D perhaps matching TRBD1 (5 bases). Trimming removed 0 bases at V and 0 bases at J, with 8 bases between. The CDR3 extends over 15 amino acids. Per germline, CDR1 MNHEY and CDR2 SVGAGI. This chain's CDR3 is CASSYSDNSNYGYTF. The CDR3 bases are TGTGCCAGCAGTTACTCGGACAACTCTAACTATGGCTACACCTTC.

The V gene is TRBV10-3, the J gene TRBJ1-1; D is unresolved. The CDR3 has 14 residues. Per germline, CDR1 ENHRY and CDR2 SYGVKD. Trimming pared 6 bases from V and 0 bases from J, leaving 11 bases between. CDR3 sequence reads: CAISRDSMNTEAFF. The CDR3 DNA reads TGTGCCATCAGCCGGGATAGTATGAACACTGAAGCTTTCTTT.

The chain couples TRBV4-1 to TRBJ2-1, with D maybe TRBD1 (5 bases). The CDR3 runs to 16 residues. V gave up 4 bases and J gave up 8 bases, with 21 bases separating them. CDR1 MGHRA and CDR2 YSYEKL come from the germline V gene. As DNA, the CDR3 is TGCGCCAGCAGCCCCGGTCTCCGGCAGGGTTACGATGAGCAGTTCTTC. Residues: CASSPGLRQGYDEQFF.

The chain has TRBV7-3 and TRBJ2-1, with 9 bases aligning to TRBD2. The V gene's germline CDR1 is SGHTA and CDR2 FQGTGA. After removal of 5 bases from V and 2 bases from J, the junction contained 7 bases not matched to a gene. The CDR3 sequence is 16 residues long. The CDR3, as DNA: TGTGCCAGCAGCAACCTAGCGGGGCGCCCCTACAATGAGCAGTTCTTC. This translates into CASSNLAGRPYNEQFF.

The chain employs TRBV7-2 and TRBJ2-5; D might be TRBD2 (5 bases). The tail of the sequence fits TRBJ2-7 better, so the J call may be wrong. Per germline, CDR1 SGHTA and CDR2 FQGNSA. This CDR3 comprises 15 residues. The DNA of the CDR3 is TGTGCCAGCAGCCCTCCGGCGGGCGCCAGGCACGAGCAGTACTTC. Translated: CASSPPAGARHEQYF.

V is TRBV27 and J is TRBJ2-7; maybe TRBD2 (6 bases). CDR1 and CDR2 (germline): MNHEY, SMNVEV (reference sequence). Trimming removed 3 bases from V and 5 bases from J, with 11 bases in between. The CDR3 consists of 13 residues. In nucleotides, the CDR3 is TGTGCCAGCAGTTTCGGGGGAATCAACGAGCAGTACTTC. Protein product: CASSFGGINEQYF.

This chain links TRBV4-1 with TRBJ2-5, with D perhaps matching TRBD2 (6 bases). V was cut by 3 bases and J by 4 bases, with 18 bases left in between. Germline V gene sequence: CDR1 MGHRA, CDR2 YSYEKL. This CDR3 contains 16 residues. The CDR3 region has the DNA TGCGCCAGCAGCCAGGCTCTCGCGGGGATCAGAGAGACCCAGTACTTC. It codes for CASSQALAGIRETQYF.

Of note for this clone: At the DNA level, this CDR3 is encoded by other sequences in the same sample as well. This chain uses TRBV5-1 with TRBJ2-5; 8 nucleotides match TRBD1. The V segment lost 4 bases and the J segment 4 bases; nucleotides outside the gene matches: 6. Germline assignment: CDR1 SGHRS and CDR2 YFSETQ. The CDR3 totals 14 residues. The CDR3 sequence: CASSPGTGGETQYF. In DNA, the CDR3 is TGCGCCAGCAGCCCCGGGACAGGCGGAGAGACCCAGTACTTC.

CDR3 bases: TGTGCCAGCAGCTCGGAGCGGGAGGGAGAGCAGTTCTTC. Protein sequence: CASSSEREGEQFF. The rearrangement uses TRBV7-3 and TRBJ2-1; 10 nucleotides match TRBD2. CDR3 length: 13 amino acids. Germline V lookup: CDR1 SGHTA, CDR2 FQGTGA. Losses at the gene ends were 4 bases for V and 10 bases for J; bases not matched to a gene: 4.

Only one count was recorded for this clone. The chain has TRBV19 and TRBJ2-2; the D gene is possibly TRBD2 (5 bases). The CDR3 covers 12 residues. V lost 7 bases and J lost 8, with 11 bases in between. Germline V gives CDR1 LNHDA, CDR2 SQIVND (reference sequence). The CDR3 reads CASNPRGGELFF. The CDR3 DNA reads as TGTGCCAGTAACCCCCGGGGAGGGGAGCTGTTTTTT.

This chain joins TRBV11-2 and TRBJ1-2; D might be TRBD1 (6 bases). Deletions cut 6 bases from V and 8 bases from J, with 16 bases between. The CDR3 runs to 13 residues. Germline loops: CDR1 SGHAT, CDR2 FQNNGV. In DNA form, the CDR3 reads TGTGCCAGCAGAGATACAGGGTTTGGAGGCTACACCTTC. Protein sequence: CASRDTGFGGYTF. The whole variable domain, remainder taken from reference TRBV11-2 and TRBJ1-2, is EAGVAQSPRYKIIEKRQSVAFWCNPISGHATLYWYQQILGQGPKLLIQFQNNGVVDDSQLPKDRFSAERLKGVDSTLKIQPAKLEDSAVYLCASRDTGFGGYTFGSGTRLTVV.

The CDR3 DNA sequence: TGTGCCAGCAGTTTAGGGGGCCACAATGAGCAGTTCTTC. Protein: CASSLGGHNEQFF. The gene calls are TRBV27 and TRBJ2-1; maybe TRBD1 (6 bases). CDR1 is MNHEY and CDR2 is SMNVEV in the germline V gene (reference sequence). This CDR3 spans 13 amino acids. Trimming shortened V by 2 bases and J by 5 bases, and 7 bases separated the two germline ends.

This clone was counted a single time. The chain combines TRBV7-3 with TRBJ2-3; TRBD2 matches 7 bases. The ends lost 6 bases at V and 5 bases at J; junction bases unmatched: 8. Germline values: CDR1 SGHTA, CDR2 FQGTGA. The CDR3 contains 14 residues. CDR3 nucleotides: TGTGCCAGCAGTCGGACTAGTTCTAGAGATACGCAGTATTTT. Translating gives CASSRTSSRDTQYF.

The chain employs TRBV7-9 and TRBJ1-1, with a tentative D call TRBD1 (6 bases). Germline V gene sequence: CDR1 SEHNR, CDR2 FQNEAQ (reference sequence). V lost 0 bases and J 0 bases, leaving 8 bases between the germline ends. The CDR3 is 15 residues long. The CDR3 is CASSLADRMNTEAFF. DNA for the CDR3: TGTGCCAGCAGCTTAGCTGACAGGATGAACACTGAAGCTTTCTTT.

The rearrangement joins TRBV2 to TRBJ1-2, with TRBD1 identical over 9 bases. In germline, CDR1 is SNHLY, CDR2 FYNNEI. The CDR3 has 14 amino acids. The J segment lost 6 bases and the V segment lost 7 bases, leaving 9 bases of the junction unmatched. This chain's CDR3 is CASKSRDRVHGYTF. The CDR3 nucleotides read TGTGCCAGCAAATCCCGGGACAGGGTACATGGCTACACCTTC.

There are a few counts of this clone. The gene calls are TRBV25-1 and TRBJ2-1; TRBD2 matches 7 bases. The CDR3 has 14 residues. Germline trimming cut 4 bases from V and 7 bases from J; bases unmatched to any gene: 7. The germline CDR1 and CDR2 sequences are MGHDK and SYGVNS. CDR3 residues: CASSGAGAVNEQFF. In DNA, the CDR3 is TGTGCCAGCAGTGGGGCGGGAGCGGTTAATGAGCAGTTCTTC.

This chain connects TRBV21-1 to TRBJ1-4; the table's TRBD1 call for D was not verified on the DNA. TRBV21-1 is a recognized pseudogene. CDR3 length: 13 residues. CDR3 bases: TGTGCCAGCAGTTTCCCAGGGCGTGAAAAACTGTTTTTT. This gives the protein CASSFPGREKLFF.